This T cell receptor (beta chain) comes out of a study of blood T cell repertoires in COVID-19. Looking at the study overall: COVID-19 samples collected from the United States, Italy and Spain covered acute and convalescent phases.

Per the study methods: Scientists estimated how many nucleated cells there were by amplifying reference gene primers. The table came from immunoSEQ multiplex PCR; TCRdb's copy has only in-frame clones and leaves some out. The V and J calls and the clone size are those of that table, but D and trimming were determined from the DNA. The data hold some 300,000 clones, with nearly 90% observed a single time. Germline values: CDR1 SGHNT, CDR2 YYREEE (reference sequence). The CDR3 runs 16 residues. Trimming removed 0 bases from V and 4 bases from J; junction bases left unmatched: 10. Individuals aged 18 to 89 years were recruited from about two dozen US areas.

This chain links TRBV5-4 with TRBJ2-7, with 7 bases fitting TRBD2. The sample was PBMCs or T cells enriched from blood (not recorded which). This receptor was taken from a woman in her twenties or thirties who had recovered from COVID-19. The CDR3 DNA reads as TGTGCCAGCAGCTTGGCCCAAGGAGCGGGATTGTACGAGCAGTACTTC. This translates into CASSLAQGAGLYEQYF.